Shown below are 3 T cell receptor beta chains from a single sample sequenced in a study of cytomegalovirus exposure and HLA in healthy donors. The PCR was carried out with 60 Vbeta primers and 13 Jbeta primers. Generated by immunoSEQ multiplex PCR, the TCRdb table keeps only in-frame clones and is missing some. The sample has 87,000 or so clones. Specimen: PBMCs. These TCRs come from a middle-aged man in good health and CMV-seropositive.

The chain has TRBV30 and TRBJ2-3; perhaps TRBD2 as D (6 bases). The germline V gene encodes CDR1 GTSNPN and CDR2 SVGIG (reference sequence). CDR3 length: 14 residues. Trimming shortened V by 1 base and J by 8 bases, and 16 bases separated the two germline ends. DNA for the CDR3: TGTGCCTGGAGTGGGGCCCCCGGACTACGTACGCAGTATTTT. Protein: CAWSGAPGLRTQYF. The full variable domain, rest sourced from reference TRBV30 and TRBJ2-3, is SQTIHQWPATLVQPVGSPLSLECTVEGTSNPNLYWYRQAAGRGLQLLFYSVGIGQISSEVPQNLSASRPQDRQFILSSKKLLLSDSGFYLCAWSGAPGLRTQYFGPGTRLTVL.

The V call is TRBV2, the J call TRBJ2-3; TRBD2 is a possible D gene (5 bases). The V and J ends lost 7 bases and 5 bases respectively, with 10 bases between them. Germline V gene lookup returns CDR1 SNHLY and CDR2 FYNNEI. The CDR3 consists of 12 residues. CDR3: CASIEEGDTQYF. CDR3 nucleotides: TGTGCCAGCATCGAAGAGGGAGATACGCAGTATTTT. The variable domain in full, completed from reference TRBV2 and TRBJ2-3, reads EPEVTQTPSHQVTQMGQEVILRCVPISNHLYFYWYRQILGQKVEFLVSFYNNEISEKSEIFDDQFSVERPDGSNFTLKIRSTKLEDSAMYFCASIEEGDTQYFGPGTRLTVL.

This chain connects TRBV4-3 to TRBJ2-1; D perhaps matches TRBD2 (5 bases). This CDR3 region has 14 residues. Per the germline V gene, CDR1 is LGHNA and CDR2 is YSLEER. Trimming took 4 bases from V and 6 from J, leaving 13 bases between them. CDR3 sequence: CASSLRPGSNEQFF. DNA for the CDR3: TGCGCCAGCAGCCTCCGCCCGGGGAGCAATGAGCAGTTCTTC.